This T cell receptor beta chain was sequenced in a study of T-cell reconstitution after alpha-beta-depleted transplantation in children. Findings and limits, study-wide: One year after transplant, T-cell counts and diversity came mostly from newly produced T cells.

This sample's TCRbeta library carried unique molecular identifier barcodes. TCRdb redid the calling of the PCR reads with MiXCR, one entry per CDR3 protein. Of around 100,000 distinct CDR3 sequences listed, 9% to 12% are singletons. This clonotype has only one observation. Its antigen is unidentified. The CDR3 consists of 12 residues. V was shortened by 6 bases and J by 5 bases, with 13 bases between the two germline ends. CDR1 is DFQATT and CDR2 is SNEGSKA in the germline V gene (reference sequence). The input for sequencing was PBMCs, taken before TCRalphabeta/CD19-depleted stem cell transplant. The sequence came from a boy aged 2-9 years with acute lymphoblastic leukemia, due to receive a stem cell transplant. The V call is TRBV20-1, the J call TRBJ2-5; D perhaps matches TRBD1 (5 bases). In nucleotides, the CDR3 is TGCAGTGCACCGACAGATTGGGAGACCCAGTACTTC. This gives the protein CSAPTDWETQYF.